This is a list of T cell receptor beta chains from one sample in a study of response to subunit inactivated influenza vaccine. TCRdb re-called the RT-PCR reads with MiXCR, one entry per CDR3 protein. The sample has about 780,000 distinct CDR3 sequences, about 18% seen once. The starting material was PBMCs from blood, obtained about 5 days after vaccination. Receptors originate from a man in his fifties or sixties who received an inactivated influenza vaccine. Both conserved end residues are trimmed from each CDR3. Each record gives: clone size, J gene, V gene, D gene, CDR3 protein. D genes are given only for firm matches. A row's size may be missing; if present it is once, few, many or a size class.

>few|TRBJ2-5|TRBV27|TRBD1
ASKTGAGAQY
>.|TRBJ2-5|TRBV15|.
ATSSISRRHQETQY
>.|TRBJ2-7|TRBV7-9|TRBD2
ASSPRTSDEQY
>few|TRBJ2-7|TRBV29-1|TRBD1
SVANRGEQY
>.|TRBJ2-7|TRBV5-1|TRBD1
ASSLEGRNRGYEKY
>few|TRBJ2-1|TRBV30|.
AWTDGGSYNEQF
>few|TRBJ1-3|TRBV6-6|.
ASSSAADTIY
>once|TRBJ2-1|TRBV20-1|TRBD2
SARDSGAYNEQF
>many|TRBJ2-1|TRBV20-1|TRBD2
SARPPRTSGYNEQF
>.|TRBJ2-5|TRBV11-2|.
ASSLFGVQETQY
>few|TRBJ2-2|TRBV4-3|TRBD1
ASRAGTGNGELF
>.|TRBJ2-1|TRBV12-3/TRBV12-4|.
ASLQGSSISGEQF
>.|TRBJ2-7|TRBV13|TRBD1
ASSGDRGGEQY
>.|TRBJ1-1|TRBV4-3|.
ASSQVEGMNTEAF
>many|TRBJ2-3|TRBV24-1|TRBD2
ATSDSSGSGDTQY
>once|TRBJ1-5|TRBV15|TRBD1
ATSRDARGPNQPQH
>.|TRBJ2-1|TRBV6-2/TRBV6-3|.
ASSPITGYNEQF
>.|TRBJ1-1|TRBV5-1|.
ASSFQMSMNTEAF
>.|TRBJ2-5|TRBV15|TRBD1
ATSRARHLGQLYQETQY
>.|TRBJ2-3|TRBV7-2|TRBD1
ASSLQGQGALDTQY
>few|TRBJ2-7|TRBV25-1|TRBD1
ASSKGQGAYEQY
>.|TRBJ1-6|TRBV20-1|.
SASKDMSSPLH
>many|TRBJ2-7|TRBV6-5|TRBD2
ASSLTSGRASEQY
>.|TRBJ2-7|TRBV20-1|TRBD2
SASVGTSVSYEQY
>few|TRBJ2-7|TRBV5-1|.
ASSLAPIDSYEQY